Listed here are 29 T cell receptor beta chains from one sample, sequenced in a study of T cells expressing NK-cell markers. From the 5' RACE reads, TCRdb lists one entry per CDR3 protein and no DNA. The sample is made up of 500,000 to 700,000 distinct CDR3 sequences, and the top ten hold less than 4.5% of it. Sequenced: blood T cells: a sorted CD56 or NKG2C T cell subset, CD4+ or CD8+ T cells, or bulk PBMC T cells (not recorded which). These receptor sequences come from a man aged 18 to 35 in good health.

This chain joins TRBV6-5 and TRBJ2-5; TCRdb selects TRBD1, and the lack of DNA leaves this call unchecked. CDR3 size: 14 residues. Germline CDR1 reads MNHEY; CDR2 reads SVGAGI. CDR3 region: CASSYGGTGETQYF.

This sequence joins TRBV4-2 and TRBJ1-4. The length of the CDR3 is 18 residues. CDR1 and CDR2 from the germline V gene are LGHNA and YNFKEQ. The CDR3 region is CASSQDQGSPTTNEKLFF.

The chain is built from TRBV29-1 and TRBJ2-1; the D gene TCRdb calls, TRBD1, cannot be checked with no DNA. The length of the CDR3 is 15 residues. Germline CDR1 and CDR2: SQVTM and ANQGSEA. The CDR3: CSVEDNRGLRNEQFF.

The CDR3 here is CSVERELVTEAFF. The chain is built from TRBV29-1 and TRBJ1-1. CDR1 is SQVTM and CDR2 is ANQGSEA in the germline V gene. The CDR3 covers 13 residues.

The chain recombines TRBV12-3 or TRBV12-4 with TRBJ2-3; the TCRdb call, TRBD2, lacks DNA for checking. This CDR3 has 18 residues. The CDR3 loop is CASSSGLAGGTRTDTQYF.

The chain links TRBV6-5 to TRBJ2-2; absent DNA, TCRdb's TRBD1 call cannot be checked. The CDR3 length is 15 residues. Germline V gene data show CDR1 as MNHEY and CDR2 as SVGAGI. CDR3 in amino acids: CASSYLDRGGGELFF.

This chain uses TRBV24-1 with TRBJ2-1; TCRdb picks TRBD2, but there is no DNA to check that call. This CDR3 is built from 20 residues. Germline CDR1 is KGHDR and CDR2 is SFDVKD. CDR3 loop: CATSALKASGLISSYNEQFF.

This rearrangement joins TRBV24-1 to TRBJ2-7; the D call of TRBD2 rests on TCRdb alone, since no DNA is present to check it. The CDR3 covers 15 residues. From germline, CDR1 is KGHDR and CDR2 SFDVKD. The CDR3 protein is CATSDTSGLNYEQYF.

The chain carries TRBV20-1 and TRBJ1-6; TCRdb names TRBD1, which stays unverified in the absence of DNA. Germline V gives CDR1 DFQATT, CDR2 SNEGSKA (reference sequence). This CDR3 has 17 amino acids. The CDR3 spells CSARGISSGVEYSPLHF.

The J gene is TRBJ2-5, the V gene TRBV29-1; the D call of TRBD1 rests on TCRdb alone, since no DNA is present to check it. CDR1 SQVTM and CDR2 ANQGSEA come from the germline V gene. CDR3 length: 15 amino acids. This CDR3 is CSVDQKGRAQETQYF. The full variable domain, with the rest looked up from reference TRBV29-1 and TRBJ2-5, is SAVISQKPSRDICQRGTSLTIQCQVDSQVTMMFWYRQQPGQSLTLIATANQGSEATYESGFVIDKFPISRPNLTFSTLTVSNMSPEDSSIYLCSVDQKGRAQETQYFGPGTRLLVL.

The chain couples TRBV15 to TRBJ1-1; TCRdb outputs TRBD1, but without DNA this stays unchecked. In germline, CDR1 is LNHNV, CDR2 YYDKDF (reference sequence). The CDR3 has 14 amino acids. The CDR3 sequence: CATSRERPGTEAFF.

J is TRBJ2-7 and V is TRBV25-1; lacking DNA, the TRBD1 call made by TCRdb goes unchecked. CDR3 length: 13 amino acids. In germline, CDR1 is MGHDK, CDR2 SYGVNS. The CDR3 region is CASTFGGSHEQYF.

The V call is TRBV29-1, the J call TRBJ2-6; lacking DNA, the TRBD1 call made by TCRdb goes unchecked. This CDR3 spans 16 amino acids. Germline CDR1 SQVTM, CDR2 ANQGSEA. The CDR3 sequence is CSVARDRKSGANVLTF.

The rearrangement uses TRBV11-2 and TRBJ2-5; absent DNA, TCRdb's TRBD1 call cannot be checked. The germline CDR1 and CDR2 sequences are SGHAT and FQNNGV. CDR3 length equals 18 residues. The CDR3: CASSLRVPRPTNQETQYF.

V gene TRBV9 combines with J gene TRBJ2-1; TCRdb proposes TRBD1, but this gene call is untestable without DNA. The CDR3 extends over 16 amino acids. CDR1 is SGDLS and CDR2 is YYNGEE in the germline V gene. The chain's CDR3 is CASSESPRTSYNEQFF.

The chain combines TRBV20-1 with TRBJ1-1; the TCRdb call, TRBD1, lacks DNA for checking. The CDR3 has 16 residues. Germline V gene data show CDR1 as DFQATT and CDR2 as SNEGSKA (reference sequence). Here the CDR3 reads CSARWRAGGAGTEAFF.

V usage is TRBV9 and J usage is TRBJ2-1; TCRdb picks TRBD2, but there is no DNA to check that call. CDR1 and CDR2 (germline): SGDLS, YYNGEE. This CDR3 spans 15 amino acids. This chain's CDR3 is CASSVEPAAYNEQFF.

The V gene is TRBV20-1, the J gene TRBJ1-6; lacking DNA, the TRBD1 call made by TCRdb goes unchecked. There are 13 residues in the CDR3. Germline V gene lookup returns CDR1 DFQATT and CDR2 SNEGSKA (reference sequence). CDR3 region: CSARVQGNSPLHF.

V and J are TRBV5-1 and TRBJ2-2. Germline-derived CDR1 and CDR2 are SGHRS and YFSETQ. The CDR3 runs to 12 residues. The CDR3 spells CASSLEAGELFF.

V and J are TRBV20-1 and TRBJ2-2. Germline values: CDR1 DFQATT, CDR2 SNEGSKA (reference sequence). The CDR3 spans 16 residues. CDR3 amino acids: CSARESGRSATGELFF.

J is TRBJ2-1 and V is TRBV6-1; lacking DNA, the TRBD2 call made by TCRdb goes unchecked. Germline V gene data show CDR1 as MNHNS and CDR2 as SASEGT. The CDR3 contains 17 residues. This CDR3 reads CASSKTSGRSNYNEQFF.

The chain carries TRBV29-1 and TRBJ2-2; with no DNA, the TCRdb D assignment of TRBD1 cannot be verified. This CDR3 contains 14 residues. The V gene's germline CDR1 is SQVTM and CDR2 ANQGSEA. The CDR3 region is CSAPGQTNTGELFF.

The rearrangement uses TRBV12-3 or TRBV12-4 and TRBJ1-5. The CDR3 length is 14 residues. CDR3 region: CASSIRSSNQPQHF.

The chain has TRBV15 and TRBJ2-1; TCRdb proposes TRBD1, but this gene call is untestable without DNA. Germline CDR1 is LNHNV and CDR2 is YYDKDF (reference sequence). The CDR3 sequence is 16 residues long. This chain's CDR3 is CATSRPPGQGSNEQFF.

The chain carries TRBV5-1 and TRBJ1-2. Germline CDR1 reads SGHRS; CDR2 reads YFSETQ. The CDR3 totals 14 residues. CDR3 region: CASSTDGANYGYTF.

This rearrangement joins TRBV28 to TRBJ2-1. This CDR3 comprises 15 residues. CDR1 is MDHEN and CDR2 is SYDVKM in the germline V gene. This CDR3 reads CASSPRGGGYNEQFF.

The rearrangement joins TRBV11-2 to TRBJ1-3; the TRBD1 assignment by TCRdb is unverifiable without DNA. CDR3 length: 14 residues. Germline V gene sequence: CDR1 SGHAT, CDR2 FQNNGV. CDR3 sequence: CASSLAGKGNTIYF.

The genes are TRBV12-5 and TRBJ2-2. The CDR3 extends over 12 amino acids. The germline gives CDR1 LGHNT, CDR2 FRNRAP. Here the CDR3 reads CASGPATGELFF.

The chain recombines TRBV4-3 with TRBJ1-1; there is no DNA to check the TCRdb D call of TRBD1. The CDR3 runs to 15 residues. CDR1 LGHNA and CDR2 YSLEER come from the germline V gene. The CDR3 protein is CASSQDNRGNTEAFF.